This record concerns one T cell receptor (beta chain) sequence. These data are taken from a study of T cells after somatic rescue of genetic block. The assay was immunoSEQ multiplex PCR, and TCRdb's table has in-frame clones only and misses some. The sample includes 80,000 to 100,000 clones, 70% to 90% seen only once; the top ten take approximately 1.5%. V lost 5 bases and J 7 bases, leaving 9 bases between the germline ends. Germline CDR1 is SEHNR and CDR2 is FQNEAQ (reference sequence). This CDR3 has 12 amino acids. Sequenced sample: peripheral blood mononuclear cells (PBMCs). This chain connects TRBV7-9 to TRBJ2-1; D remains unclear. The clonotype originates from a woman aged 18 to 35. CDR3 region: CASSRPLNEQFF. The CDR3 nucleotides are TGTGCCAGCAGCCGACCATTGAATGAGCAGTTCTTC.